The sequence of this T cell receptor beta chain was determined in a study of shared clonotypes between healthy human individuals. The naive CD8 fraction comprised CD45RO-negative cells positively selected for CCR7 and excluded terminally differentiated effector memory CD45RA+ cells. Every immunoSEQ plate was one replicate of a subset's evenly spread DNA. The data were produced by immunoSEQ multiplex PCR, yet TCRdb's version contains in-frame clones alone and is incomplete. The sample includes about 2.1 million clones, just under 95% of them seen just once. The J segment lost 7 bases and the V segment lost 2 bases, leaving 9 bases of the junction unmatched. The CDR3 covers 16 residues. Looked up from germline, CDR1 is LGHNA and CDR2 is YSLEER. Details on this clone: Its antigen remains unknown.

Study observations and caveats: The study generally estimated greater richness for naive than memory subsets.

The sequence was collected from a man aged 18 to 29 in good health. Some clones in this sample may be carry-over from other donors' samples. This chain connects TRBV4-3 to TRBJ2-7; 12 bases line up with TRBD1. The sample consisted of naive CD8+ T cells from PBMCs. The CDR3 protein is CASSQLGGQGAREQYF. In nucleotides, the CDR3 is TGCGCCAGCAGCCAACTGGGGGGACAGGGGGCGAGAGAGCAGTACTTC.